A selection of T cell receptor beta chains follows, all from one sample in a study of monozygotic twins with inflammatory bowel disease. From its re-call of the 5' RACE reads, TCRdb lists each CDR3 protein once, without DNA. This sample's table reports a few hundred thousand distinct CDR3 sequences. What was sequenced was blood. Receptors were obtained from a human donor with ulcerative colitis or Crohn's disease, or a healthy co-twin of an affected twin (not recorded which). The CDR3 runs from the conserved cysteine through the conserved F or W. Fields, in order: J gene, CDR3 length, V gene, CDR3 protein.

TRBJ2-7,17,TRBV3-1,CASSQGPSGTVSYEQYF
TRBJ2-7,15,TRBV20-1,CSARDWEREGYEQYF
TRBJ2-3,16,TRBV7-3,CASSLMTSGKTDTQYF
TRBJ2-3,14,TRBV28,CASRGTGRADTQYF
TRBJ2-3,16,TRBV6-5,CASSSPTLMSGDTQYF
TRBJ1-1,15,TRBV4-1,CASSQDEGGNTEAFF
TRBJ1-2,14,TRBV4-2,CASSPLGQGYGYTF
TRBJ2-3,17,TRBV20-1,CSATPTSGGLKPDTQYF
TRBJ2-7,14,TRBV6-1,CASTEPGGIPEQYF
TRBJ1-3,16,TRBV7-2,CASSSDRTDSGNTIYF
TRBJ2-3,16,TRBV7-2,CASSPPGQGYTDTQYF
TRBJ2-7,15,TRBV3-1,CASSQAASGNHEQYF
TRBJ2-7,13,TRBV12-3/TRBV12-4,CASGSGKVYEQYF
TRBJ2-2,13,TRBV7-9,CACGQSNTGELFF
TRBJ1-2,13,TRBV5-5,CASSLQQGGGYTF
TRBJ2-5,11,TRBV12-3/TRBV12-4,CASRAEGAQYF
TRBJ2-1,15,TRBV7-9,CASSEGLAGDNEQFF
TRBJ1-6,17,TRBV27,CASSLSGDRTSRSPLHF
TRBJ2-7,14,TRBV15,CATSRDPGGYEQYF
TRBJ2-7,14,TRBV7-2,CASSYSQPRYEQYF
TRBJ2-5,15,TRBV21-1,CASSKAPGGGKTQYF
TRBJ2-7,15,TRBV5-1,CASSLGGTKSYEQYF
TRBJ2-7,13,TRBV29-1,CSVTSGGAVEQYF
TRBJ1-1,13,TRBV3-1,CASSQAPNTEAFF
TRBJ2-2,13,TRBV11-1,CASSSGLTGELFF
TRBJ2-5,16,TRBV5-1,CASSPTGPSAGETQYF
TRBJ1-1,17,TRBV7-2,CASSFGGQGRGNTEAFF
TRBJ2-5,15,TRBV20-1,CSASGLASRQETQYF
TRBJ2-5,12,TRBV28,CASRQGVETQYF
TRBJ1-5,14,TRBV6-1,CASRGGTEFGPQHF
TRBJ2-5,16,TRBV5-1,CASNLNQGSPQETQYF
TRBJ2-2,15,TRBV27,CASSLLTVNTGELFF